The source of this TCR beta chain is a study of cytomegalovirus exposure and HLA in healthy donors. PCR involved 60 Vbeta and 13 Jbeta primers. Sequencing was performed with immunoSEQ multiplex PCR; in TCRdb, only in-frame clones are kept and a portion is missing. The sample includes fewer than 120,000 clones, around 88% of them seen just once. The receptor comes from a middle-aged man in good health and CMV-seronegative. Input material: PBMCs.

The CDR3 is CASRARETQYF. The CDR3 DNA follows: TGTGCCAGCAGAGCCCGGGAGACCCAGTACTTC. V usage is TRBV6-5 and J usage is TRBJ2-5; no clear D gene. Trimming removed 6 bases at V and 5 bases at J, with 7 bases between. The CDR3 extends over 11 amino acids. CDR1 and CDR2 (germline): MNHEY, SVGAGI.